This T cell receptor beta chain was identified during a study of T cells after yellow fever vaccination. Regarding the study as a whole: Abundant clonotypes from the bulk population could have been carried over as contaminants into FACS-sorted repertoires. Clones that expanded after primary vaccination mostly reappeared after the booster (roughly 96% CD4, about 91% CD8).

5'RACE template switching produced TCR cDNA carrying a universal primer site and UMIs. Each CDR3 protein is one row after TCRdb ran MiXCR on the 5' RACE reads. The sample has some 73,000 distinct CDR3 sequences; around 7% are singletons. Remarks on this clonotype: The antigen remains unidentified.

This clonotype was obtained from a man aged 25-45 years who received the YFV17D yellow fever vaccine. The material sequenced was CD8+ T cells sorted from PBMCs, taken on the day of the yellow fever booster vaccination.

The CDR3 nucleotides read TGCAGCGTTGGTGGGCTTGTAGAAGGGAGTTCTACAGATACGCAGTATTTT. Encoded protein: CSVGGLVEGSSTDTQYF. V is TRBV29-1 and J is TRBJ2-3; perhaps TRBD2 as D (5 bases). The CDR3 length is 17 residues. Germline V CDR1 and CDR2: SQVTM, ANQGSEA. Trimming removed 4 bases at V and 3 bases at J, with 23 bases between.